One T cell receptor (beta chain) is described in this entry. Its cognate antigen is unknown. The sample comes from a study of post-analysis software for immune sequencing data. Whole-study results and caveats: Elevated frequency relative to controls characterized a handful of TRBV segments in patients, TRBV5-6, TRBV5-1 and TRBV20-1 among them. F measure grouped same-batch samples tightly together. Versus controls, multiple sclerosis patients showed significantly lower diversity (normalized Chao1).

TCR beta cDNA libraries included unique molecular identifiers. cDNA molecules numbering roughly 500,000 came from roughly 1.1 to 9.2 million T cells. TCRdb processed the PCR reads anew with MiXCR; each CDR3 protein has one entry. Of about 820,000 distinct CDR3 sequences detected, roughly 50% appear once; the ten largest clones hold approximately 4.4%. The CDR3 spans 14 residues. Per germline, CDR1 SEHNR and CDR2 FQNEAQ (reference sequence). With 6 bases clipped from V and 7 bases from J, the junction kept 7 bases outside the gene matches. Sequencing input: blood. The receptor was isolated from a girl aged 10-17 years with multiple sclerosis. The V gene is TRBV7-9, the J gene TRBJ2-5, with 11 positions matching TRBD2. The CDR3 sequence is CASSQTSGARTQYF. The CDR3, as DNA: TGTGCCAGCAGTCAGACTAGCGGGGCGCGGACCCAGTACTTC.